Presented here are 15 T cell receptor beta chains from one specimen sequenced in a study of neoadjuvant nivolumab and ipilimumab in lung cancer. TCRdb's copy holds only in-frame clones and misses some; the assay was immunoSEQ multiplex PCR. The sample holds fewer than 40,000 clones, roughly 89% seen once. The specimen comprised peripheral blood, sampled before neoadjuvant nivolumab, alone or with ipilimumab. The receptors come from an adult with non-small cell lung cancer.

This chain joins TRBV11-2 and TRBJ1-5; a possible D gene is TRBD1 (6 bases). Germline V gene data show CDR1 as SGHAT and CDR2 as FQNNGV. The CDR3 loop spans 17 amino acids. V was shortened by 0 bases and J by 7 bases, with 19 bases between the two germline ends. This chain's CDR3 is CASSLDDRRKGRQPQHF. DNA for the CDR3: TGTGCCAGCAGCTTAGACGACAGGAGAAAAGGAAGGCAGCCCCAGCATTTT.

This CDR3 is CASSVSGRADEQFF. The CDR3 nucleotides read TGTGCCAGCAGCGTAAGCGGGAGGGCCGATGAGCAGTTCTTC. The chain combines TRBV9 with TRBJ2-1; 10 bases are shared with TRBD2. Germline V CDR1 and CDR2: SGDLS, YYNGEE. With V trimmed by 1 base and J by 8 bases, 3 bases remained unmatched. The CDR3 loop spans 14 amino acids. The complete variable domain, with remaining parts taken from reference TRBV9 and TRBJ2-1, reads DSGVTQTPKHLITATGQRVTLRCSPRSGDLSVYWYQQSLDQGLQFLIQYYNGEERAKGNILERFSAQQFPDLHSELNLSSLELGDSALYFCASSVSGRADEQFFGPGTRLTVL.

Written as DNA, the CDR3 is TGTGCCAGCAGTGGCCGGACAGGGAACACTGAAGCTTTCTTT. Encoded protein: CASSGRTGNTEAFF. This chain joins TRBV6-5 and TRBJ1-1, with 7 bases that match TRBD1. The junction had 4 bases not matched to a gene; V was cut back by 5 bases and J by 1 base. The germline CDR1 and CDR2 sequences are MNHEY and SVGAGI. The CDR3 spans 14 residues.

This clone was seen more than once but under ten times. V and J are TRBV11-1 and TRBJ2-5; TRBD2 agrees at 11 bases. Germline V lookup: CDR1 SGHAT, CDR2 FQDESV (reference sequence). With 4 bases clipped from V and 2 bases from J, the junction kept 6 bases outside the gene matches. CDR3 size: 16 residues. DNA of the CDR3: TGTGCCAGCAGCTCGGGACTAGCGGCCACTCAAGAGACCCAGTACTTC. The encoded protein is CASSSGLAATQETQYF.

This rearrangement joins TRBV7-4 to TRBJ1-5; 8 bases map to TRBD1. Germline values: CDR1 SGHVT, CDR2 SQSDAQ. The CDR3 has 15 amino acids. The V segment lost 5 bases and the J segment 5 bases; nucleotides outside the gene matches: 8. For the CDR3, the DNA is TGTGCCAGCAGCCAAGGACAGGGCCCCCATCAGCCCCAGCATTTT. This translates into CASSQGQGPHQPQHF.

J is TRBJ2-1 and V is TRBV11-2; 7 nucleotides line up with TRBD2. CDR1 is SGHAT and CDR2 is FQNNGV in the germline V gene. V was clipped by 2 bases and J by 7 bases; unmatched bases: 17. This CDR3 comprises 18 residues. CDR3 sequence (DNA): TGTGCCAGCAGCTTAAGAGGGGTTCTTGCGGGAGTGAATAATGAGCAGTTCTTC. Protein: CASSLRGVLAGVNNEQFF.

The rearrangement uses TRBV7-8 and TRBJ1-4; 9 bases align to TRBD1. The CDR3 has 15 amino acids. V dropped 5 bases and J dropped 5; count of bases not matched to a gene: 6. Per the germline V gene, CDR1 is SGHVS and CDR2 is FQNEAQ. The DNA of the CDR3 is TGTGCCAGCAGCACAACGACAGGGGGGAATGAAAAACTGTTTTTT. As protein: CASSTTTGGNEKLFF.

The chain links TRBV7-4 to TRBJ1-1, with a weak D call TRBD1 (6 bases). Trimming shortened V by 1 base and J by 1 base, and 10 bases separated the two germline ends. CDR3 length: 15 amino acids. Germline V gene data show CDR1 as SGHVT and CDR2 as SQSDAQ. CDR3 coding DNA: TGTGCCAGCAGCTTAGTGGGACACACGAACACTGAAGCTTTCTTT. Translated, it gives CASSLVGHTNTEAFF.

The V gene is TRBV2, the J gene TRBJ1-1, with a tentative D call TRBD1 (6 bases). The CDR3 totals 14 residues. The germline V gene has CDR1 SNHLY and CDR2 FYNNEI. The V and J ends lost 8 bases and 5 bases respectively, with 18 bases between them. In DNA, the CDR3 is TGTGCCAGCGGTACCACAGGGCATGGGACTGAAGCTTTCTTT. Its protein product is CASGTTGHGTEAFF.

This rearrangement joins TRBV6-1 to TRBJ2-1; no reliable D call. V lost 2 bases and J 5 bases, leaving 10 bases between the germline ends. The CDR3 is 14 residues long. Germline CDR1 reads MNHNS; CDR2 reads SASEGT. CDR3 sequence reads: CASSETPLNNEQFF. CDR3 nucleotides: TGTGCCAGCAGTGAAACGCCCCTCAACAATGAGCAGTTCTTC.

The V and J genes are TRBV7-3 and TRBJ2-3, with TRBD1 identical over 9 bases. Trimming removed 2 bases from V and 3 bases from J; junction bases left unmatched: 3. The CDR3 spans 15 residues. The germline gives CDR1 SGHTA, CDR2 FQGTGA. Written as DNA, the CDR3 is TGTGCCAGCAGCTTATTCGGACAGGGGACAGATACGCAGTATTTT. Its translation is CASSLFGQGTDTQYF.

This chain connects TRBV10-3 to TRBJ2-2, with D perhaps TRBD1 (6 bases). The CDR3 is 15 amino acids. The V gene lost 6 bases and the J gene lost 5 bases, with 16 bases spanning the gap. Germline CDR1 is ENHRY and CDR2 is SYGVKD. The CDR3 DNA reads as TGTGCCATCAGCGCCGGGACACTTTTTACCGGGGAGCTGTTTTTT. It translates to CAISAGTLFTGELFF.

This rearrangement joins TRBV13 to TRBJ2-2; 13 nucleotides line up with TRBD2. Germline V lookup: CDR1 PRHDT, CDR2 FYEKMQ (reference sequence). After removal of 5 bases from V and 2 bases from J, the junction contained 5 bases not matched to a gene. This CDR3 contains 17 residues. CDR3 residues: CASSDGTSGENTGELFF. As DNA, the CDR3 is TGTGCCAGCAGCGATGGGACTAGCGGGGAAAACACCGGGGAGCTGTTTTTT.

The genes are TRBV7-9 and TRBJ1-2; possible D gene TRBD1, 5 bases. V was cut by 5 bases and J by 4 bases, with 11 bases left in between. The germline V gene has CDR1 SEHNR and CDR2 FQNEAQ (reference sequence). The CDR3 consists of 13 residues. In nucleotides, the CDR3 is TGTGCCAGCAGCCTTGGACAAAGCTATGGCTACACCTTC. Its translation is CASSLGQSYGYTF.

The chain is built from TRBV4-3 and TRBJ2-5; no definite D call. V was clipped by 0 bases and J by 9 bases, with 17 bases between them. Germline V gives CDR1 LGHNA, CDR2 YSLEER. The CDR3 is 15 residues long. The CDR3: CASSQDPLFGVAQYF. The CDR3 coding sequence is TGCGCCAGCAGCCAAGATCCCCTGTTCGGTGTGGCCCAGTACTTC.